Each of the 29 T cell receptor beta chains below was sequenced from the same sample in a study of response to subunit inactivated influenza vaccine (dated by TCRdb to about 2018). Receptor libraries were prepared by RT-PCR. The sample was run on an Illumina HiSeq 2500. TCRdb cleaned the public reads at Q25 with fastp, built clones with MiXCR and kept in-frame beta chains. Entries are consolidated by CDR3 protein sequence, retaining the most common genes and DNA. A total of hundreds of thousands of distinct CDR3 sequences appear in this sample, about 15% of them only once. The top ten clones comprise 6.5% to 8% of the sample. The source material was PBMCs from blood, sampled roughly 15 days before vaccination. These receptors came from a man in his forties or fifties who received an inactivated influenza vaccine. Donor details come from another sample of the same person, matched by shared clones.

This clonotype was found a few times. The CDR3: CAWSVGVYEQYF. For the CDR3, the DNA is TGTGCCTGGAGTGTGGGGGTTTACGAGCAGTACTTC. This chain uses TRBV30 with TRBJ2-7; D is tentatively TRBD1 or TRBD2 (5 bases each). The CDR3 sequence is 12 residues long. Germline CDR1 and CDR2: GTSNPN and SVGIG (reference sequence). V dropped 0 bases and J dropped 4 bases, with 7 bases sitting between them.

The V call is TRBV21-1, the J call TRBJ2-3; the table calls TRBD2, which could not be checked here. TRBV21-1 has pseudogene status. This CDR3 has 17 residues. CDR3 coding DNA: TGTGCCAGCGTTTTCGTAGGTCTAGCGGGAGTGTCAGATACGCAGTATTTT. It is translated as CASVFVGLAGVSDTQYF.

This clonotype was detected a few times. The chain links TRBV10-3 to TRBJ2-5, with 7 bases fitting TRBD2. Germline lookup yields CDR1 ENHRY and CDR2 SYGVKD. The CDR3 is 15 amino acids. V trimming: 0 bases; J trimming: 5 bases; junction bases outside the gene matches: 6. CDR3 region: CAISESVGGLETQYF. In DNA, the CDR3 is TGTGCCATCAGTGAGTCGGTGGGAGGGCTGGAGACCCAGTACTTC.

Only a few counts were recorded for this clonotype. The chain employs TRBV18 and TRBJ1-1; D unresolved. Germline V gives CDR1 KGHSH, CDR2 LQKENI. Trimming removed 0 bases from V and 1 base from J, with 6 bases in between. The CDR3 loop spans 14 amino acids. CDR3 DNA sequence: TGTGCCAGCTCACCACCGTCCAAGAACACTGAAGCTTTCTTT. This gives the protein CASSPPSKNTEAFF.

The chain recombines TRBV12-3 or TRBV12-4 with TRBJ1-2; tentative D call: TRBD1 (5 bases). The CDR3 is 13 amino acids. The V and J ends lost 2 bases and 7 bases respectively, with 11 bases between them. The CDR3 protein is CASSLIRGTGYTF. The CDR3 region has the DNA TGTGCCAGCAGTTTAATCCGGGGCACTGGCTACACCTTC.

Ten or more counts support this clonotype. The gene calls are TRBV12-3 or TRBV12-4 and TRBJ2-5; D perhaps matches TRBD2 (5 bases). V was shortened by 5 bases and J by 1 base, with 11 bases between the two germline ends. The CDR3 contains 14 residues. The CDR3 nucleotides are TGTGCCAGCAGTCCCACGGACTTCCAAGAGACCCAGTACTTC. It encodes CASSPTDFQETQYF.

The CDR3 bases are TGTGCCAGCAGCCAAGGGACAGAAAATTCACCCCTCCACTTT. Translated: CASSQGTENSPLHF. The rearrangement joins TRBV3-1 to TRBJ1-6, with D possibly being TRBD1 (6 bases). CDR1 and CDR2 from the germline V gene are LGHDT and YNNKEL (reference sequence). V lost 1 base and J lost 7, with 8 bases in between. The CDR3 is 14 residues long. The full variable domain, in which reference TRBV3-1 and TRBJ1-6 provide the parts outside the CDR3, is DTAVSQTPKYLVTQMGNDKSIKCEQNLGHDTMYWYKQDSKKFLKIMFSYNNKELIINETVPNRFSPKSPDKAHLNLHINSLELGDSAVYFCASSQGTENSPLHFGNGTRLTVT.

The sample holds many counts of this clonotype. V and J are TRBV27 and TRBJ2-1, with 8 bases that match TRBD2. V lost 4 bases to trimming and J lost 7 bases; unmatched junction nucleotides: 6. CDR1 and CDR2 (germline): MNHEY, SMNVEV (reference sequence). This CDR3 comprises 14 residues. The CDR3 coding sequence is TGTGCCAGCAGTTCCGGGGGGGGCTATAATGAGCAGTTCTTC. Translating gives CASSSGGGYNEQFF.

The rearrangement links TRBV12-3 or TRBV12-4 to TRBJ1-5, with D maybe TRBD1 (5 bases). The CDR3 is 13 amino acids. The ends were cut back, 7 bases at V and 4 bases at J, with 11 bases in the middle. Here the CDR3 DNA reads TGTGCCAGCACCTCGGCAGGGAATCAGCCCCAGCATTTT. Amino acid sequence: CASTSAGNQPQHF.

In this sample, this clonotype turned up a few times. The J gene is TRBJ2-2, the V gene TRBV10-3; D is perhaps TRBD1 (6 bases). This CDR3 has 13 residues. Germline CDR1 and CDR2: ENHRY and SYGVKD. Deletions cut 6 bases from V and 5 bases from J, with 10 bases between. The CDR3 sequence is CAIRPQGTGELFF. CDR3 in DNA: TGTGCCATCAGACCACAGGGTACCGGGGAGCTGTTTTTT.

This clonotype was observed a handful of times. The chain combines TRBV2 with TRBJ2-6; D is undetermined. Germline V lookup: CDR1 SNHLY, CDR2 FYNNEI. Trimming shortened V by 4 bases and J by 0 bases, and 13 bases separated the two germline ends. The CDR3 has 17 amino acids. The CDR3 spells CASSVLGRGSGANVLTF. Written as DNA, the CDR3 is TGTGCCAGCAGTGTCTTAGGACGAGGCTCTGGGGCCAACGTCCTGACTTTC. Filled out from reference TRBV2 and TRBJ2-6, the complete variable domain reads EPEVTQTPSHQVTQMGQEVILRCVPISNHLYFYWYRQILGQKVEFLVSFYNNEISEKSEIFDDQFSVERPDGSNFTLKIRSTKLEDSAMYFCASSVLGRGSGANVLTFGAGSRLTVL.

This clonotype was observed a few times. The chain links TRBV7-2 to TRBJ1-1; D is unresolved. CDR1 SGHTA and CDR2 FQGNSA come from the germline V gene. The CDR3 is made up of 14 amino acids. Trimming cost V 2 bases and J 1 base, with 8 bases left between them. The CDR3 loop reads CASSLRRRNTEAFF. The CDR3 DNA reads TGTGCCAGCAGCTTAAGACGGCGGAACACTGAAGCTTTCTTT.

This chain joins TRBV3-1 and TRBJ1-6; possible D gene TRBD1, 6 bases. Germline V gives CDR1 LGHDT, CDR2 YNNKEL (reference sequence). The CDR3 totals 17 residues. Trimming took off 5 bases at V and 4 bases at J, with 18 bases between the two ends. The CDR3 DNA reads as TGTGCCAGCAGCATCTCCCCCTCGGGACAATATAATTCACCCCTCCACTTT. Protein: CASSISPSGQYNSPLHF.

This clonotype was counted only a few times. The V and J genes are TRBV6-1 and TRBJ2-1; 7 positions match TRBD2. Germline loops: CDR1 MNHNS, CDR2 SASEGT. The CDR3 runs to 15 residues. J gave up 8 bases and V 4 bases, and 11 bases lay outside the gene matches. The CDR3: CASSGGLGASDEQFF. The CDR3 bases are TGTGCCAGCAGTGGAGGACTAGGGGCCTCGGATGAGCAGTTCTTC.

This clonotype was observed a few times. This chain uses TRBV5-1 with TRBJ1-1, with D maybe TRBD1 (5 bases). Trimming cost V 1 base and J 1 base, with 11 bases left between them. Germline CDR1 and CDR2: SGHRS and YFSETQ. The CDR3 consists of 15 residues. Written as DNA, the CDR3 is TGCGCCAGCAGCTTGACGGGGGGGTCGAACACTGAAGCTTTCTTT. Protein: CASSLTGGSNTEAFF. Supplemented by reference TRBV5-1 and TRBJ1-1, the full variable domain reads KAGVTQTPRYLIKTRGQQVTLSCSPISGHRSVSWYQQTPGQGLQFLFEYFSETQRNKGNFPGRFSGRQFSNSRSEMNVSTLELGDSALYLCASSLTGGSNTEAFFGQGTRLTVV.

This clonotype appeared a few times. The CDR3 region has the DNA TGTGCCACCAGTAGAGGACAGGGGGCTAACTATGGCTACACCTTC. The encoded protein is CATSRGQGANYGYTF. V is TRBV24-1 and J is TRBJ1-2, with 10 bases matching TRBD1. CDR3 size: 15 residues. Germline V lookup: CDR1 KGHDR, CDR2 SFDVKD. With 6 bases clipped from V and 0 bases from J, the junction kept 3 bases outside the gene matches.

The chain uses TRBV20-1 and TRBJ2-7, with 13 bases that match TRBD2. The CDR3 extends over 16 amino acids. The germline gives CDR1 DFQATT, CDR2 SNEGSKA (reference sequence). The V and J ends lost 0 bases and 3 bases, in that order; junction bases with no gene match: 5. CDR3 loop: CSARDLGLAGVYEQYF. CDR3 in DNA: TGCAGTGCTAGAGACCTCGGACTAGCGGGGGTCTACGAGCAGTACTTC.

The CDR3 region is CASSVLKSVETQYF. As DNA, the CDR3 is TGTGCCAGCAGTGTACTGAAAAGTGTAGAGACCCAGTACTTC. This chain connects TRBV25-1 to TRBJ2-5; D not resolved. CDR3 length: 14 residues. Germline lookup yields CDR1 MGHDK and CDR2 SYGVNS. V lost 4 bases to trimming and J lost 4 bases, with 13 bases between them.

This clonotype was detected only a few times. The rearrangement joins TRBV5-1 to TRBJ2-3; no firm D call. Trimming removed 0 bases from V and 2 bases from J, with 7 bases in between. Germline V gene data show CDR1 as SGHRS and CDR2 as YFSETQ. The CDR3 covers 14 residues. The CDR3 DNA sequence: TGCGCCAGCAGCTTGGACAGTTTCACAGATACGCAGTATTTT. Its protein product is CASSLDSFTDTQYF.

V is TRBV5-1 and J is TRBJ2-7, with 8 nucleotides matching TRBD2. This CDR3 has 15 residues. Germline V gives CDR1 SGHRS, CDR2 YFSETQ. V trimming: 4 bases; J trimming: 3 bases; junction bases outside the gene matches: 9. The CDR3 region is CASSPSGGARYEQYF. CDR3 in DNA: TGCGCCAGCAGCCCCTCGGGGGGGGCGCGCTACGAGCAGTACTTC. Supplemented by reference TRBV5-1 and TRBJ2-7, the full variable domain reads KAGVTQTPRYLIKTRGQQVTLSCSPISGHRSVSWYQQTPGQGLQFLFEYFSETQRNKGNFPGRFSGRQFSNSRSEMNVSTLELGDSALYLCASSPSGGARYEQYFGPGTRLTVT.

The rearrangement links TRBV7-9 to TRBJ1-1, with D uncertain. Germline lookup yields CDR1 SEHNR and CDR2 FQNEAQ (reference sequence). The CDR3 contains 14 residues. V lost 1 base and J lost 7, with 13 bases in between. The CDR3 sequence is CASSLETGRVEAFF. In nucleotides, the CDR3 is TGTGCCAGCAGCTTAGAGACGGGGAGAGTTGAAGCTTTCTTT.

There are a few counts of this clonotype. The rearrangement links TRBV20-1 to TRBJ1-6, with 8 bases matching TRBD1. Germline trimming cut 2 bases from V and 7 bases from J; bases unmatched to any gene: 7. The CDR3 is 15 residues long. Germline lookup yields CDR1 DFQATT and CDR2 SNEGSKA (reference sequence). CDR3 sequence: CSARWMTGVNSPLHF. The DNA of the CDR3 is TGCAGTGCTAGATGGATGACAGGGGTCAATTCACCCCTCCACTTT.

The genes are TRBV20-1 and TRBJ1-2; 7 bases map to TRBD1. Germline values: CDR1 DFQATT, CDR2 SNEGSKA (reference sequence). CDR3 length: 14 amino acids. V lost 5 bases to trimming and J lost 8 bases; unmatched junction nucleotides: 14. CDR3 DNA: TGCAGTGCTCCAGGGATCGGACAGGTCGGCGGCTACACCTTC. It is translated as CSAPGIGQVGGYTF.

This clonotype was counted a few times. The V and J genes are TRBV5-1 and TRBJ2-1; D is possibly TRBD2 (5 bases). The CDR3 has 16 amino acids. Trimming removed 4 bases at V and 8 bases at J, with 22 bases between. Germline V CDR1 and CDR2: SGHRS, YFSETQ. The CDR3 DNA sequence: TGCGCCAGCAGCGCCGGGAACAGAGTACAGTTCGATGAGCAGTTCTTC. Translation gives CASSAGNRVQFDEQFF. Looking up the rest from reference TRBV5-1 and TRBJ2-1 gives the full variable domain: KAGVTQTPRYLIKTRGQQVTLSCSPISGHRSVSWYQQTPGQGLQFLFEYFSETQRNKGNFPGRFSGRQFSNSRSEMNVSTLELGDSALYLCASSAGNRVQFDEQFFGPGTRLTVL.

This clonotype has only a few counts. The genes are TRBV10-3 and TRBJ1-1; 9 positions agree with TRBD1. Trimming removed 6 bases from V and 5 bases from J; junction bases left unmatched: 7. Germline loops: CDR1 ENHRY, CDR2 SYGVKD. The CDR3 is 14 residues long. This chain's CDR3 is CAIRQQGASTEAFF. The CDR3 coding sequence is TGTGCCATCAGGCAACAGGGGGCGAGTACTGAAGCTTTCTTT.

The CDR3, as DNA: TGCAGTGCTAGCGAAGGACTTAAGAGCACCGGGGAGCTGTTTTTT. Translating it yields CSASEGLKSTGELFF. This rearrangement joins TRBV20-1 to TRBJ2-2; possibly TRBD2 for D (5 bases). Trimming took off 3 bases at V and 4 bases at J, with 15 bases between the two ends. The CDR3 loop spans 15 amino acids. CDR1 and CDR2 from the germline V gene are DFQATT and SNEGSKA (reference sequence).

The chain uses TRBV5-1 and TRBJ1-2, with D uncertain. CDR1 and CDR2 (germline): SGHRS, YFSETQ. The CDR3 runs 15 residues. The germline V and J ends were trimmed by 0 bases and 2 bases, with 11 bases remaining between them. CDR3 protein: CASSLDPERNYGYTF. In DNA form, the CDR3 reads TGCGCCAGCAGCTTGGACCCGGAACGGAACTATGGCTACACCTTC.

The sample holds a few counts of this clonotype. The chain uses TRBV7-2 and TRBJ2-3; D perhaps matches TRBD1 (5 bases). The V and J ends lost 5 bases and 2 bases respectively, with 14 bases between them. CDR1 and CDR2 (germline): SGHTA, FQGNSA. The CDR3 totals 15 residues. CDR3 sequence: CASSAQGSPTDTQYF. The CDR3, as DNA: TGTGCCAGCAGCGCCCAGGGATCACCCACAGATACGCAGTATTTT.

This clonotype was observed a few times. The chain has TRBV9 and TRBJ1-1; D gene uncertain. The V end was cut by 0 bases, the J end by 1 base, with 7 bases between. The CDR3 has 14 residues. From germline, CDR1 is SGDLS and CDR2 YYNGEE. The CDR3 is CASSVDAGNTEAFF. DNA for the CDR3: TGTGCCAGCAGCGTAGATGCAGGGAACACTGAAGCTTTCTTT.